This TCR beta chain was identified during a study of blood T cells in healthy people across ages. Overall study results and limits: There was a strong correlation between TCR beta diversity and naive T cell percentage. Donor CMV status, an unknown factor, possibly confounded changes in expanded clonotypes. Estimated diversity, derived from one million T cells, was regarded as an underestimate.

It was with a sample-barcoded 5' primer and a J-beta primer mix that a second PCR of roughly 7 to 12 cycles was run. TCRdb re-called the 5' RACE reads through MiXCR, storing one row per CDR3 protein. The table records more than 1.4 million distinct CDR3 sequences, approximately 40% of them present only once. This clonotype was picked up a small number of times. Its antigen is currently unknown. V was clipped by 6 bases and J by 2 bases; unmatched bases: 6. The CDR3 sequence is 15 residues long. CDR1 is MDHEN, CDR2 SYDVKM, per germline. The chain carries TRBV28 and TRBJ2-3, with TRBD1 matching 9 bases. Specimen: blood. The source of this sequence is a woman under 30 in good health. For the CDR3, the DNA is TGTGCCAGCAGCGACCGGACAGGGGACACAGATACGCAGTATTTT. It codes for CASSDRTGDTDTQYF. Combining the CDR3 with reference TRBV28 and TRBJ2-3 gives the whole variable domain DVKVTQSSRYLVKRTGEKVFLECVQDMDHENMFWYRQDPGLGLRLIYFSYDVKMKEKGDIPEGYSVSREKKERFSLILESASTNQTSMYLCASSDRTGDTDTQYFGPGTRLTVL.